The 32 T cell receptor beta chains reported below all come from one sample, sequenced in a study of blood T cells in healthy people across ages. The authors ran a second PCR of roughly 7 to 11 cycles using a sample-barcoded 5' primer and a J-beta primer mix. TCRdb redid the calling of the 5' RACE reads with MiXCR, one entry per CDR3 protein. The repertoire holds more than 800,000 distinct CDR3 sequences, with around 28% as singletons. The sequenced sample consisted of blood. The receptors were sampled from a woman at least 80 years old in good health.

The chain employs TRBV20-1 and TRBJ1-4; D is perhaps TRBD1 (6 bases). V gave up 4 bases and J gave up 7 bases, with 16 bases separating them. The CDR3 sequence is 14 residues long. The V gene's germline CDR1 is DFQATT and CDR2 SNEGSKA (reference sequence). CDR3 region: CSAKVGGRGEKLFF. The CDR3, as DNA: TGCAGTGCTAAAGTCGGGGGGCGCGGTGAAAAACTGTTTTTT.

V usage is TRBV1 and J usage is TRBJ2-7; TRBD2 reflects the table's D call only, with no check against the DNA. TRBV1 is marked as a pseudogene. The CDR3 contains 13 residues. In DNA, the CDR3 is TGCACCAGCAGCCATCGGGAGACCTACGAGCAGTACTTC. This gives the protein CTSSHRETYEQYF.

Concerning this clonotype itself: A junction boundary mismatches the germline segment, possibly from a read error. This sequence joins TRBV12-3 or TRBV12-4 and TRBJ2-6; D may match TRBD1 or TRBD2 (5 bases each). This CDR3 region has 16 residues. The DNA for the CDR3 is TGTGCCAGCACCCCAACCGCTAGCTCTGGGGCCAACGTCCCGACTTTC. This sequence encodes CASTPTASSGANVPTF.

In this sample, this clonotype turned up many times. The chain has TRBV6-2 or TRBV6-3 and TRBJ2-5; no clear D. Germline V gene data show CDR1 as MNHEY and CDR2 as SVGEGT. This CDR3 comprises 14 residues. V gave up 5 bases and J gave up 1 base, with 11 bases separating them. In DNA, the CDR3 is TGTGCCAGCAGTATACACCAAAGCCAAGAGACCCAGTACTTC. As protein: CASSIHQSQETQYF.

This clonotype turned up a few times. The chain recombines TRBV6-4 with TRBJ2-1, with D possibly matching TRBD2 (5 bases). Germline assignment: CDR1 MRHNA and CDR2 SNTAGT. V was cut by 4 bases and J by 10 bases, with 11 bases left in between. CDR3 length: 12 amino acids. The CDR3 DNA sequence: TGTGCCAGCAGTGTCCCGGGCGGGGAGCAGTTCTTC. The encoded protein is CASSVPGGEQFF.

This clonotype has just a few counts. This may come from a read error, since a much larger clone is one base off. As DNA, the CDR3 is TGTGCCAGCAGCTACACCTCGGGGGGTCGCTCCAATGAGCAGTACTTC. Encoded protein: CASSYTSGGRSNEQYF. The chain carries TRBV6-2 or TRBV6-3 and TRBJ2-7, with 7 bases lining up with TRBD2. CDR1 and CDR2 from the germline V gene are MNHEY and SVGEGT. V gave up 6 bases and J gave up 7 bases; unmatched junction bases: 18. CDR3 length equals 16 residues.

This sequence joins TRBV6-2 or TRBV6-3 and TRBJ1-1, with no clear D. Germline assignment: CDR1 MNHEY and CDR2 SVGEGT. V was clipped by 6 bases and J by 1 base, with 3 bases between them. This CDR3 is 11 amino acids long. CDR3: CASRQNTEAFF. CDR3 bases: TGTGCCAGCAGGCAGAACACTGAAGCTTTCTTT.

The J gene is TRBJ2-2, the V gene TRBV7-9; the match to TRBD1 covers 9 bases. The V and J ends lost 0 bases and 4 bases, in that order; junction bases with no gene match: 6. Germline loops: CDR1 SEHNR, CDR2 FQNEAQ (reference sequence). This CDR3 is 17 amino acids long. CDR3: CASSLAGTGSGTGELFF. The CDR3 DNA reads TGTGCCAGCAGCTTAGCAGGGACAGGGAGTGGCACCGGGGAGCTGTTTTTT. The full variable domain, rest sourced from reference TRBV7-9 and TRBJ2-2, is DTGVSQNPRHKITKRGQNVTFRCDPISEHNRLYWYRQTLGQGPEFLTYFQNEAQLEKSRLLSDRFSAERPKGSFSTLEIQRTEQGDSAMYLCASSLAGTGSGTGELFFGEGSRLTVL.

This clonotype was found once. Given a much more abundant clone one base away, this may be a read error. The rearrangement joins TRBV29-1 to TRBJ2-3; 9 nucleotides align to TRBD2. Trimming at V came to 4 bases and at J to 1 base, leaving 9 bases not matched to a gene. The CDR3 is 16 residues long. Germline CDR1 reads SQVTM; CDR2 reads ANQGSEA. The CDR3 protein is CSVAGLARAGTDTQYF. In DNA, the CDR3 is TGCAGCGTTGCAGGACTAGCGAGGGCGGGCACAGATACGCAGTATTTT.

The chain joins TRBV20-1 to TRBJ2-3; maybe TRBD2 (7 bases). Germline lookup yields CDR1 DFQATT and CDR2 SNEGSKA (reference sequence). The ends were cut back, 7 bases at V and 4 bases at J, with 18 bases in the middle. There are 14 residues in the CDR3. CDR3 loop: CSVPRGGDADTQYF. In DNA, the CDR3 is TGCAGTGTACCTAGGGGGGGCGATGCAGATACGCAGTATTTT.

The chain combines TRBV7-8 with TRBJ2-3; D remains unclear. Germline CDR1 SGHVS, CDR2 FQNEAQ. Trimming cost V 4 bases and J 1 base, with 15 bases left between them. This CDR3 spans 16 amino acids. The CDR3 here is CASSSTGPRGTDTQYF. The DNA for the CDR3 is TGTGCCAGCAGCTCAACCGGCCCCAGAGGCACAGATACGCAGTATTTT. Based on the CDR3 plus reference TRBV7-8 and TRBJ2-3, the full variable domain is GAGVSQSPRYKVAKRGQDVALRCDPISGHVSLFWYQQALGQGPEFLTYFQNEAQLDKSGLPSDRFFAERPEGSVSTLKIQRTQQEDSAVYLCASSSTGPRGTDTQYFGPGTRLTVL.

Notes on this clonotype: A much larger clonotype is one base distant, so this may be a read error. The V gene is TRBV10-3, the J gene TRBJ2-1, with D tentatively TRBD2 (6 bases). This CDR3 spans 13 amino acids. Germline CDR1 and CDR2: ENHRY and SYGVKD. The V end lost 5 bases, the J end lost 9 bases, and 14 bases lay between the germline ends. The CDR3 bases are TGTGCCATCAGTCAACTAGCTTGGGGTGAGCAGTTCTTC. Encoded protein: CAISQLAWGEQFF.

This clonotype was observed many times. The J gene is TRBJ2-7, the V gene TRBV6-1, with 8 bases lining up with TRBD1. The CDR3 has 13 amino acids. J lost 3 bases, V lost 7 bases, and 5 bases had no gene match. Per the germline V gene, CDR1 is MNHNS and CDR2 is SASEGT. The CDR3 DNA reads as TGTGCCAGCAAAGGGACAGGCGGCTACGAGCAGTACTTC. Protein sequence: CASKGTGGYEQYF.

This clonotype was found many times. The J gene is TRBJ2-3, the V gene TRBV7-2; possible D gene TRBD2, 6 bases. V lost 1 base and J 9 bases, leaving 14 bases between the germline ends. Germline values: CDR1 SGHTA, CDR2 FQGNSA. This CDR3 has 14 residues. The CDR3 DNA is TGTGCCAGCAGCTTAGAACGGTCGGGGGAGACGCAGTATTTT. Its protein is CASSLERSGETQYF.

This clonotype was detected many times. This chain's CDR3 is CSARGSGGDHNEQFF. CDR3 coding DNA: TGCAGTGCTAGGGGTAGCGGGGGGGATCACAATGAGCAGTTCTTC. V usage is TRBV20-1 and J usage is TRBJ2-1; TRBD2 aligns across 11 bases. J was trimmed by 5 bases and V by 3 bases; bases with no gene match: 6. The CDR3 totals 15 residues. Per germline, CDR1 DFQATT and CDR2 SNEGSKA (reference sequence).

J is TRBJ2-3 and V is TRBV7-7; 8 bases line up with TRBD2. CDR1 is SSHAT, CDR2 FNYEAQ, per germline (reference sequence). V lost 3 bases and J lost 10; bases outside the gene matches: 12. The CDR3 consists of 15 residues. CDR3 coding DNA: TGTGCCAGCAGCTTCCGTATCGGGGGGGTTGATGCGCAGTATTTT. Its protein is CASSFRIGGVDAQYF.

A note on this clonotype: One junction end does not reproduce the germline sequence, and a read error may be involved. The V call is TRBV9, the J call TRBJ1-2; the match to TRBD1 covers 8 bases. The CDR3 runs to 14 residues. Germline assignment: CDR1 SGDLS and CDR2 YYNGEE. The CDR3 reads CAGSVDWTGHGYTF. Written as DNA, the CDR3 is TGTGCCGGCAGCGTAGATTGGACAGGGCATGGCTACACCTTC.

This clonotype was seen a handful of times. The chain carries TRBV27 and TRBJ2-3; TRBD2 matches at 13 bases. Germline CDR1 MNHEY, CDR2 SMNVEV (reference sequence). With 2 bases clipped from V and 6 bases from J, the junction kept 8 bases outside the gene matches. The CDR3 has 17 residues. The CDR3 here is CASSLKGLAGKRDTQYF. The CDR3 coding sequence is TGTGCCAGCAGTTTAAAGGGACTAGCGGGGAAGCGGGATACGCAGTATTTT.

The chain links TRBV28 to TRBJ1-2, with D perhaps TRBD1 (5 bases). The germline CDR1 and CDR2 sequences are MDHEN and SYDVKM. The CDR3 contains 14 residues. V was cut by 1 base and J by 1 base, with 7 bases left in between. For the CDR3, the DNA is TGTGCCAGCAGTTTATTCCAGGGTAACTATGGCTACACCTTC. As protein: CASSLFQGNYGYTF.

The CDR3 DNA reads TGTGCCACCAGTGATTTGAAGGGGACTGAAGCTTTCTTT. Translating it yields CATSDLKGTEAFF. This sequence joins TRBV24-1 and TRBJ1-1; D possibly corresponds to TRBD1 (5 bases). V lost 0 bases and J lost 5, with 6 bases in between. CDR1 is KGHDR, CDR2 SFDVKD, per germline. This CDR3 region has 13 residues.

This clonotype showed up just a few times. The chain recombines TRBV12-5 with TRBJ2-3; D remains unclear. Trimming pared 7 bases from V and 0 bases from J, leaving 11 bases between. Germline values: CDR1 LGHNT, CDR2 FRNRAP. The CDR3 consists of 14 residues. The CDR3 sequence is CASAQTVSTDTQYF. As DNA, the CDR3 is TGTGCTAGTGCCCAGACGGTTAGCACAGATACGCAGTATTTT. The whole variable domain, remainder taken from reference TRBV12-5 and TRBJ2-3, is DARVTQTPRHKVTEMGQEVTMRCQPILGHNTVFWYRQTMMQGLELLAYFRNRAPLDDSGMPKDRFSAEMPDATLATLKIQPSEPRDSAVYFCASAQTVSTDTQYFGPGTRLTVL.

This clonotype was detected a few times. A much larger clone sits a single nucleotide away, making a read error possible. The chain employs TRBV12-3 or TRBV12-4 and TRBJ2-5; 8 nucleotides line up with TRBD1. CDR3 length: 16 amino acids. J was trimmed by 1 base and V by 2 bases; bases with no gene match: 6. This CDR3 is CASSLLTGVGQETQYF. The CDR3 bases are TGTGCCAGCAGTTTATTGACAGGGGTTGGCCAAGAGACCCAGTACTTC.

The chain joins TRBV28 to TRBJ2-3; D is undetermined. Germline values: CDR1 MDHEN, CDR2 SYDVKM. Trimming left V 5 bases short and J 5 bases short, with 8 bases between. The CDR3 sequence is 12 residues long. The CDR3 DNA reads TGTGCCAGCAGTGTGAAACGAGATACGCAGTATTTT. The encoded protein is CASSVKRDTQYF.

This sequence joins TRBV4-2 and TRBJ2-2; D not resolved. The CDR3 loop spans 15 amino acids. Germline CDR1 and CDR2: LGHNA and YNFKEQ. Deletions cut 1 base from V and 7 bases from J, with 13 bases between. CDR3 protein: CASSQGSPRNGELFF. In DNA form, the CDR3 reads TGTGCCAGCAGCCAAGGATCCCCTAGGAACGGGGAGCTGTTTTTT.

This clonotype has only a few counts. This sequence joins TRBV14 and TRBJ2-1; D is unclear. The CDR3 spans 16 residues. In germline, CDR1 is SGHDN, CDR2 FVKESK. The ends were cut back, 4 bases at V and 3 bases at J, with 16 bases in the middle. The CDR3 DNA reads TGTGCCAGCAGCCCTGGGGTGGCAGACAACTACAATGAGCAGTTCTTC. Translated, it gives CASSPGVADNYNEQFF. Variable domain in full (rest from reference TRBV14 and TRBJ2-1): EAGVTQFPSHSVIEKGQTVTLRCDPISGHDNLYWYRRVMGKEIKFLLHFVKESKQDESGMPNNRFLAERTGGTYSTLKVQPAELEDSGVYFCASSPGVADNYNEQFFGPGTRLTVL.

The CDR3 here is CSVEMGSPGANVLTF. CDR3 sequence (DNA): TGCAGCGTTGAAATGGGGTCCCCTGGGGCCAACGTCCTGACTTTC. The chain couples TRBV29-1 to TRBJ2-6; no clear D. Germline V gives CDR1 SQVTM, CDR2 ANQGSEA. V was trimmed by 2 bases and J by 2 bases, leaving 10 bases between them. This CDR3 contains 15 residues.

This clonotype was seen a few times. The chain joins TRBV30 to TRBJ2-3, with a tentative D call TRBD1 (5 bases). V was cut by 1 base and J by 5 bases, with 13 bases left in between. This CDR3 has 14 residues. CDR1 and CDR2 from the germline V gene are GTSNPN and SVGIG (reference sequence). The CDR3 loop reads CAWSGTWGGDTQYF. CDR3 DNA sequence: TGTGCCTGGAGTGGGACATGGGGCGGAGATACGCAGTATTTT.

This clonotype came up many times. The CDR3 is CSAQPRDRGLIYGYTF. CDR3 nucleotide sequence: TGCAGTGCCCAACCTCGGGACAGGGGATTGATTTATGGCTACACCTTC. The chain combines TRBV20-1 with TRBJ1-2; 10 bases agree with TRBD1. Germline values: CDR1 DFQATT, CDR2 SNEGSKA (reference sequence). This CDR3 is 16 amino acids long. V lost 6 bases, J lost 5 bases, and 15 bases stayed unmatched.

As for this clonotype: The junction departs from germline at one end; a sequencing error may be responsible. The chain is built from TRBV27 and TRBJ2-5; TRBD1 agrees at 9 bases. Germline CDR1 reads MNHEY; CDR2 reads SMNVEV (reference sequence). The CDR3 is 18 amino acids. The CDR3 DNA is TGTGCCAGCAGTCCCCTCCCCGGACAGGGGAGAGGGCAAGAGACCCAGGACTTC. Translated: CASSPLPGQGRGQETQDF.

The V and J genes are TRBV7-2 and TRBJ2-5; 8 nucleotides agree with TRBD1. Near its end, the DNA agrees better with TRBJ2-7, so the J call may be wrong. Looked up from germline, CDR1 is SGHTA and CDR2 is FQGNSA. This CDR3 region has 15 residues. As DNA, the CDR3 is TGTGCCAGCAGCTTGACGTCGACAGGGGACGACGAGCAGTACTTC. Translating it yields CASSLTSTGDDEQYF.

On this clonotype itself: A much larger clone lies a single base off, so this may be a read error. The chain's CDR3 is CAIGKPSDEQYF. The DNA for the CDR3 is TGTGCCATCGGAAAACCGTCGGATGAGCAGTACTTC. The genes are TRBV28 and TRBJ2-5; D unclear. CDR3 length: 12 amino acids. Germline loops: CDR1 MDHEN, CDR2 SYDVKM. With 10 bases removed from V and 11 bases from J, the gap between germline ends came to 20 bases.

The chain combines TRBV11-2 with TRBJ2-7; possibly TRBD1 for D (5 bases). The end of the DNA fits TRBJ2-4 better, so the J call may be wrong. Germline CDR1 SGHAT, CDR2 FQNNGV. The length of the CDR3 is 14 residues. The CDR3 loop is CASSLRTTKNIQYF. In DNA, the CDR3 is TGTGCCAGCAGCTTAAGGACAACCAAAAACATTCAGTACTTC.